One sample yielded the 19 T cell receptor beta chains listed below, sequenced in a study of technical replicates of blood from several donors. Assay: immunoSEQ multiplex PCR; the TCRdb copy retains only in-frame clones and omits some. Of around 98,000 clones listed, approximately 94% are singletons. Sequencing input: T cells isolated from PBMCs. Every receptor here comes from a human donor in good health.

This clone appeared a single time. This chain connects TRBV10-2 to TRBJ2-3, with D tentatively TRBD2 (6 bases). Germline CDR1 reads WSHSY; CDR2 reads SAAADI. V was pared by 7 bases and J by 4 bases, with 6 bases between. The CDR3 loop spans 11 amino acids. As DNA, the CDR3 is TGCGCCAGCACGGGAGCAGATACGCAGTATTTT. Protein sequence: CASTGADTQYF.

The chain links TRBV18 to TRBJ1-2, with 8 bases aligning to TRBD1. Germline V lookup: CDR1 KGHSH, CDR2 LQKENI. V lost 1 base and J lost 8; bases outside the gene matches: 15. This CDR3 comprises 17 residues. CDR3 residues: CASSPRTGIVQSGGYTF. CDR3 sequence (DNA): TGTGCCAGCTCACCACGGACAGGGATAGTACAATCGGGGGGCTACACCTTC. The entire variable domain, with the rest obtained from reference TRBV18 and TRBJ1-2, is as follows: NAGVMQNPRHLVRRRGQEARLRCSPMKGHSHVYWYRQLPEEGLKFMVYLQKENIIDESGMPKERFSAEFPKEGPSILRIQQVVRGDSAAYFCASSPRTGIVQSGGYTFGSGTRLTVV.

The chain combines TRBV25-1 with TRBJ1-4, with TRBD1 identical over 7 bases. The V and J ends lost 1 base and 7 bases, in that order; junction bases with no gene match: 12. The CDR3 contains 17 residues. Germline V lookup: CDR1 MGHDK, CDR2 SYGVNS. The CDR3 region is CASSESEWTGAGEKLFF. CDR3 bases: TGTGCCAGCAGTGAATCTGAGTGGACAGGTGCGGGTGAAAAACTGTTTTTT.

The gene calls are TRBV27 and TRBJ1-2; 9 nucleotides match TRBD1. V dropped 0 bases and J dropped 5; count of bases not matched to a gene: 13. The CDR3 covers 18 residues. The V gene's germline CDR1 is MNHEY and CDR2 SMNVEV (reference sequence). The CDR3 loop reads CASSLSTGQGDPIYGYTF. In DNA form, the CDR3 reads TGTGCCAGCAGTTTATCGACGGGACAGGGAGATCCGATATATGGCTACACCTTC.

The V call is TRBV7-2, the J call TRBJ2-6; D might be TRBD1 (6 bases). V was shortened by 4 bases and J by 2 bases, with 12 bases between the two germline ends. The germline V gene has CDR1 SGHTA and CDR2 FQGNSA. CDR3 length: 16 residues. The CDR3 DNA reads TGTGCCAGCAGCTCAGTACGGACAGCTGGGGCCAACGTCCTGACTTTC. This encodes CASSSVRTAGANVLTF.

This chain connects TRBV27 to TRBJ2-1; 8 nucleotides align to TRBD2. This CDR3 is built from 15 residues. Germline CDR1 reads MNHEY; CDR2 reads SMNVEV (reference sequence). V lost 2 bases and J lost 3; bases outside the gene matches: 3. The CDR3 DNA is TGTGCCAGCAGTTTAGGTAGCGGGGACTACAATGAGCAGTTCTTC. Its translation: CASSLGSGDYNEQFF.

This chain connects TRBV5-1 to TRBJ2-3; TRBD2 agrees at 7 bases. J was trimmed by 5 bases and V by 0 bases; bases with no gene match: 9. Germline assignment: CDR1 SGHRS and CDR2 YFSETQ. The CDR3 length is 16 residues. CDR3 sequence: CASSLAPQRGVDTQYF. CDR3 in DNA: TGCGCCAGCAGCTTGGCCCCCCAGCGGGGAGTAGATACGCAGTATTTT. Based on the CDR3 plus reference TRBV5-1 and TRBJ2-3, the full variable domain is KAGVTQTPRYLIKTRGQQVTLSCSPISGHRSVSWYQQTPGQGLQFLFEYFSETQRNKGNFPGRFSGRQFSNSRSEMNVSTLELGDSALYLCASSLAPQRGVDTQYFGPGTRLTVL.

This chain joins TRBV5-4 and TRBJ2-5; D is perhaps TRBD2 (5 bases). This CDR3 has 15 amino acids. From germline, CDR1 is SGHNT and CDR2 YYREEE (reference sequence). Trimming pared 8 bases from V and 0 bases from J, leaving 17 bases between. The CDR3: CASKRQPSNQETQYF. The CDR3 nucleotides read TGTGCCAGTAAGCGGCAGCCATCGAACCAAGAGACCCAGTACTTC.

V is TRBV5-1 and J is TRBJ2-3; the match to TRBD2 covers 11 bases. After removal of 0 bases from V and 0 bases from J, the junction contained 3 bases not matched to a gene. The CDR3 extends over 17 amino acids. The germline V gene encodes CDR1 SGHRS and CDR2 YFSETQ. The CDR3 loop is CASSLGGLAVSTDTQYF. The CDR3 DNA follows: TGCGCCAGCAGCTTGGGGGGACTAGCGGTGAGCACAGATACGCAGTATTTT.

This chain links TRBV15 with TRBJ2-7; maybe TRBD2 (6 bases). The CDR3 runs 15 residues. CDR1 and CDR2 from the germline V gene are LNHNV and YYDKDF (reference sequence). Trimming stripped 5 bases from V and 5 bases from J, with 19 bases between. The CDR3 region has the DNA TGTGCCACCAGCTTTAGACTAGGGGCGACCAACGAGCAGTACTTC. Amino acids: CATSFRLGATNEQYF. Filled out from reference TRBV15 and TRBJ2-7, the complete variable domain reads DAMVIQNPRYQVTQFGKPVTLSCSQTLNHNVMYWYQQKSSQAPKLLFHYYDKDFNNEADTPDNFQSRRPNTSFCFLDIRSPGLGDTAMYLCATSFRLGATNEQYFGPGTRLTVT.

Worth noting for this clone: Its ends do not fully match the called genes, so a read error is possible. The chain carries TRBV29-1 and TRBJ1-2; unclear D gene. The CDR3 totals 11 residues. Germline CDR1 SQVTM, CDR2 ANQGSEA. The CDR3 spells CSVWVDYGYIF. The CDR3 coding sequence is TGCAGCGTTTGGGTGGACTATGGCTACATCTTC.

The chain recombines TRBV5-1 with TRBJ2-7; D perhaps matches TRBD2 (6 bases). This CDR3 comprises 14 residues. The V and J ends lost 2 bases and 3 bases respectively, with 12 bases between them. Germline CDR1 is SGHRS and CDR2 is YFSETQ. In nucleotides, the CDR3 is TGCGCCAGCAGCTTTGGGGGGACTCACTACGAGCAGTACTTC. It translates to CASSFGGTHYEQYF.

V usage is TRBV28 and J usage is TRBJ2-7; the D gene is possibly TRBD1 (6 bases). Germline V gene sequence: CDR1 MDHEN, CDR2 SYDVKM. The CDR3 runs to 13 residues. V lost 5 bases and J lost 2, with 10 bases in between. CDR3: CASSRDNPYEQYF. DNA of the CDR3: TGTGCCAGCAGTAGGGACAACCCCTACGAGCAGTACTTC.

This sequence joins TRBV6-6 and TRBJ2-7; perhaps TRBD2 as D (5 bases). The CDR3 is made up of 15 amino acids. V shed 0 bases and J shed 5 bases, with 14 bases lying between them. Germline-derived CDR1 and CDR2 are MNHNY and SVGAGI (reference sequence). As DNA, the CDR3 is TGTGCCAGCAGTTACTCCGGAGCATCGCGGGACGAGCAGTACTTC. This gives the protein CASSYSGASRDEQYF.

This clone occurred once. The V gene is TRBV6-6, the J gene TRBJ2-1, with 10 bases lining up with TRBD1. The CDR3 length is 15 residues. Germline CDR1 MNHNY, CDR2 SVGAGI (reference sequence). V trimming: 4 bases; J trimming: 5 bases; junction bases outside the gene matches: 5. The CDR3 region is CASSSDRGRDNEQFF. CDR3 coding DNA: TGTGCCAGCAGTTCCGACAGGGGGCGGGACAATGAGCAGTTCTTC.

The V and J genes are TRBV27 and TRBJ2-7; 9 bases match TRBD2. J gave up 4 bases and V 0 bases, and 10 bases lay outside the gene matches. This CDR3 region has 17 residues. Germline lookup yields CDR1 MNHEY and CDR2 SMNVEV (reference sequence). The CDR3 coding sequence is TGTGCCAGCAGTTTATCACTTAGCGGGAGCTGGGAGTACGAGCAGTACTTC. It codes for CASSLSLSGSWEYEQYF.

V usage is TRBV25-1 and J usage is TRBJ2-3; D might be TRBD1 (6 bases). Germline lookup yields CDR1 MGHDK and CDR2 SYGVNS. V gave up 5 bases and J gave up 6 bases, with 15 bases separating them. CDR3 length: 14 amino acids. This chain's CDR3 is CASSTTQGWDTQYF. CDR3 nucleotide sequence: TGTGCCAGCAGTACAACACAGGGTTGGGATACGCAGTATTTT.

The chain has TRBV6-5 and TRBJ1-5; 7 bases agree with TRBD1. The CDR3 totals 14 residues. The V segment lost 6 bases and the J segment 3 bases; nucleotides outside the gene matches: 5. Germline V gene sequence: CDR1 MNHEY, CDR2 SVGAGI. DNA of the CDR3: TGTGCCAGCAGCAAACAGGGGTTCAATCAGCCCCAGCATTTT. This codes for CASSKQGFNQPQHF.

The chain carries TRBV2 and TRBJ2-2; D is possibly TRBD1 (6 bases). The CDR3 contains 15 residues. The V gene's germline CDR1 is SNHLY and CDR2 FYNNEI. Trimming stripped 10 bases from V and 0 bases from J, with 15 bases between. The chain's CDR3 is CATTQGTTNTGELFF. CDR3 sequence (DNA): TGTGCCACCACACAGGGTACTACGAACACCGGGGAGCTGTTTTTT.